These 8 T cell receptor beta chains came from one sample sequenced in a study of cytomegalovirus exposure and HLA in healthy donors. Use of 60 Vbeta and 13 Jbeta primers characterized the PCR. The assay was immunoSEQ multiplex PCR, and TCRdb's table has in-frame clones only and misses some. The sample data list approximately 140,000 clones. The sample consisted of PBMCs. Every receptor here comes from a man aged 40-50 years in good health and CMV-seronegative.

The J gene is TRBJ2-2, the V gene TRBV6-1; 11 bases are a match to TRBD2. The CDR3 has 16 residues. The V and J ends lost 0 bases and 6 bases, in that order; junction bases with no gene match: 3. Germline values: CDR1 MNHNS, CDR2 SASEGT. Here the CDR3 reads CASSEAASGGPGELFF. DNA of the CDR3: TGTGCCAGCAGTGAAGCAGCTAGCGGGGGGCCCGGGGAGCTGTTTTTT.

V gene TRBV18 combines with J gene TRBJ2-3; D may be TRBD2 (6 bases). The ends were cut back, 2 bases at V and 5 bases at J, with 17 bases in the middle. Germline V gene data show CDR1 as KGHSH and CDR2 as LQKENI. The CDR3 contains 16 residues. The CDR3 sequence: CASSPNNARGLDTQYF. CDR3 DNA: TGTGCCAGCTCACCAAATAATGCGAGGGGACTAGATACGCAGTATTTT.

V and J are TRBV25-1 and TRBJ1-2; TRBD1 matches 7 bases. Germline V gene data show CDR1 as MGHDK and CDR2 as SYGVNS. CDR3 length: 14 residues. V lost 4 bases, J lost 2 bases, and 4 bases stayed unmatched. The CDR3 protein is CASSALDRNYGYTF. CDR3 coding DNA: TGTGCCAGCAGTGCCTTGGACAGGAACTATGGCTACACCTTC.

The chain couples TRBV5-1 to TRBJ2-1; 9 positions match TRBD1. CDR3 length: 14 amino acids. The trim removed 0 bases at V and 7 bases at J, leaving 2 bases unmatched. The germline V gene encodes CDR1 SGHRS and CDR2 YFSETQ. The CDR3: CASSLAGTGNEQFF. CDR3 bases: TGCGCCAGCAGCTTGGCGGGGACAGGGAATGAGCAGTTCTTC.

J is TRBJ1-6 and V is TRBV25-1; D possibly corresponds to TRBD1 (6 bases). V was shortened by 4 bases and J by 14 bases, with 18 bases between the two germline ends. The CDR3 has 14 residues. Germline CDR1 is MGHDK and CDR2 is SYGVNS. The CDR3 spells CASSAGTSPASLHF. In DNA form, the CDR3 reads TGTGCCAGCAGTGCAGGGACATCCCCTGCGTCCCTCCACTTT.

The chain employs TRBV5-4 and TRBJ2-7; TRBD1 matches at 8 bases. The CDR3 extends over 15 amino acids. In germline, CDR1 is SGHNT, CDR2 YYREEE (reference sequence). Losses at the gene ends were 3 bases for V and 1 base for J; bases not matched to a gene: 6. The CDR3 sequence: CASSSGTGTSYEQYF. As DNA, the CDR3 is TGTGCCAGCAGCTCCGGGACAGGAACTTCCTACGAGCAGTACTTC.

The V call is TRBV11-1, the J call TRBJ1-6; D is unresolved. The germline gives CDR1 SGHAT, CDR2 FQDESV (reference sequence). The V end was cut by 1 base, the J end by 0 bases, with 13 bases between. CDR3 length: 18 amino acids. The CDR3 DNA reads TGTGCCAGCAGCTTAGGGGCGACACCGAGCTCCTATAATTCACCCCTCCACTTT. Encoded protein: CASSLGATPSSYNSPLHF. The entire variable domain, with the rest obtained from reference TRBV11-1 and TRBJ1-6, is as follows: EAEVAQSPRYKITEKSQAVAFWCDPISGHATLYWYRQILGQGPELLVQFQDESVVDDSQLPKDRFSAERLKGVDSTLKIQPAELGDSAMYLCASSLGATPSSYNSPLHFGNGTRLTVT.

The J gene is TRBJ2-7, the V gene TRBV7-8, with a possible D match to TRBD2 (6 bases). The V and J ends lost 6 bases and 0 bases respectively, with 15 bases between them. CDR1 and CDR2 (germline): SGHVS, FQNEAQ. This CDR3 is 15 amino acids long. The CDR3 is CASSGIGGTSYEQYF. The CDR3 DNA follows: TGTGCCAGCAGTGGGATTGGGGGGACCTCCTACGAGCAGTACTTC.